Listed here are 4 T cell receptor beta chains from one sample, sequenced in a study of T cell responses to AZD1222 COVID-19 vaccine. Profiling relied on immunoSEQ multiplex PCR, and the TCRdb table lists in-frame clones only, not all of them. The sample lists under 70,000 clones, 80% to 85% occurring once. Sequencing used peripheral blood, obtained on day 0 of AZD1222 vaccination. The origin of the receptors is an adult in good health.

This clone showed up just a few times. This rearrangement joins TRBV3-1 (or the pseudogene TRBV3-2) to TRBJ2-7; D unresolved. Trimming removed 0 bases from V and 5 bases from J, with 14 bases in between. Germline V gene data show CDR1 as LGHDT and CDR2 as YNNKEL (reference sequence). This CDR3 region has 15 residues. In DNA form, the CDR3 reads TGTGCCAGCAGCCAAGACTTATTGGTTGGAGACGAGCAGTACTTC. It specifies CASSQDLLVGDEQYF.

The V gene is TRBV12-3 or TRBV12-4, the J gene TRBJ1-5; D is perhaps TRBD1 (5 bases). Trimming pared 3 bases from V and 6 bases from J, leaving 9 bases between. The CDR3 runs 13 residues. Here the CDR3 reads CASSLVGLQPQHF. CDR3 DNA sequence: TGTGCCAGCAGTTTGGTGGGGCTTCAGCCCCAGCATTTT.

This clone was counted only a few times. The CDR3, as DNA: TGTGCCAGCAGTTTGACAGGCAGTCACTATGGCTACACCTTC. Protein sequence: CASSLTGSHYGYTF. This chain connects TRBV28 to TRBJ1-2; possibly TRBD1 for D (6 bases). V was cut by 3 bases and J by 3 bases, with 11 bases left in between. The germline CDR1 and CDR2 sequences are MDHEN and SYDVKM. This CDR3 spans 14 amino acids.

Worth noting for this clone: The same CDR3 arises from other DNA sequences in this sample as well. This chain joins TRBV28 and TRBJ1-1, with unresolved D. With 3 bases removed from V and 5 bases from J, the gap between germline ends came to 4 bases. From germline, CDR1 is MDHEN and CDR2 SYDVKM. This CDR3 region has 11 residues. The CDR3 bases are TGTGCCAGCAGTTTTGTAACTGAAGCTTTCTTT. Protein: CASSFVTEAFF.